The clone carrying this TCR beta chain was counted a few times. The antigen remains unidentified. The CDR3 has 12 residues. CDR1 is MDHEN and CDR2 is SYDVKM in the germline V gene. Between the trimmed V and J ends, which lost 7 bases and 6 bases, there was a span of 9 bases. The data are from a study of read filtering for tumor transcriptome and immune sequencing. Study-level points and caveats: IR-seq captured clonotypes deeper and more reliably than RNA-seq.

This library used around 0.4 ug RNA and molecular barcoded adaptors spanning alpha/delta and beta/gamma chains. TCRdb re-called the reads through MiXCR, storing one row per CDR3 protein. The sample holds about 24,000 distinct CDR3 sequences, about 22% seen once. Sequencing was done on a sample of a population of CD138-negative cells sorted from bone marrow. This TCR was sampled from a donor over 35 with multiple myeloma. V is TRBV28 and J is TRBJ2-2; maybe TRBD1 (6 bases). Written as DNA, the CDR3 is TGTGCCAGCACCAGGGGCTCCGGGGAGCTGTTTTTT. It encodes CASTRGSGELFF.